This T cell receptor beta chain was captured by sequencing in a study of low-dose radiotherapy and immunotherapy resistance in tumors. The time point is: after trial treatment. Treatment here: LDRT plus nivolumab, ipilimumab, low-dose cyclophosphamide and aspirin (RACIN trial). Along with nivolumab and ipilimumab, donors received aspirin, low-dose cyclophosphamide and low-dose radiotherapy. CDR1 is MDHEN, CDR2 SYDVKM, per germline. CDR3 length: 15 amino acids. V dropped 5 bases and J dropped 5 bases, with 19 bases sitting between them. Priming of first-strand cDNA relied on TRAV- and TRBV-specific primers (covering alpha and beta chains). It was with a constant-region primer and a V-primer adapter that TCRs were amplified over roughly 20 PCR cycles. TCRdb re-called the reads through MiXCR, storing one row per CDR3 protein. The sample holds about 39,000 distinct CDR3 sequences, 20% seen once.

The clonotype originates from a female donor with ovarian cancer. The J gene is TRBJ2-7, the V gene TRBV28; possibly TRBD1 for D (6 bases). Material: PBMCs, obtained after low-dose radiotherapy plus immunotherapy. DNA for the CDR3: TGTGCCAGCAGTCCTAAAGGACAGAAACAAAACGAGCAGTACTTC. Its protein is CASSPKGQKQNEQYF.